These 21 T cell receptor beta chains were sequenced from one sample in a study of T cell repertoires in cytomegalovirus infection (dated by TCRdb to 2018 to 2020). The sample was run on an Illumina HiSeq 1500. In-frame beta chains were kept once TCRdb had trimmed the public reads at Q25 with fastp and called clones with MiXCR. Each entry is one CDR3 protein sequence, shown with its most common DNA and genes. This sample holds 450,000 to 550,000 distinct CDR3 sequences; about 17% were observed only once. The ten most abundant clones make up under 30% of the sample. What was sequenced was CD8+ T cells from PBMCs. These TCRs come from a human donor in good health (CMV status not recorded). Some clones in this sample may be carry-over from other donors' samples.

The V gene is TRBV30, the J gene TRBJ2-6, with D perhaps TRBD1 (6 bases). CDR1 is GTSNPN and CDR2 is SVGIG in the germline V gene (reference sequence). This CDR3 region has 18 residues. Trimming pared 5 bases from V and 0 bases from J, leaving 20 bases between. CDR3 nucleotides: TGTGCCTGGTTTAACCCGGGACACCTTTTCTCTGGGGCCAACGTCCTGACTTTC. This gives the protein CAWFNPGHLFSGANVLTF.

This clonotype was detected many times. The V call is TRBV12-5, the J call TRBJ2-7, with TRBD1 as a possible D gene (6 bases). CDR1 and CDR2 from the germline V gene are LGHNT and FRNRAP. The length of the CDR3 is 12 residues. Trimming stripped 5 bases from V and 6 bases from J, with 11 bases between. Written as DNA, the CDR3 is TGTGCTAGTGGTCAGGGGCTTCTCGAGCAGTACTTC. Translation: CASGQGLLEQYF. The full variable domain, completed using reference TRBV12-5 and TRBJ2-7, is DARVTQTPRHKVTEMGQEVTMRCQPILGHNTVFWYRQTMMQGLELLAYFRNRAPLDDSGMPKDRFSAEMPDATLATLKIQPSEPRDSAVYFCASGQGLLEQYFGPGTRLTVT.

This chain links TRBV28 with TRBJ2-1, with 11 nucleotides matching TRBD2. J lost 4 bases, V lost 10 bases, and 6 bases had no gene match. Germline V gene data show CDR1 as MDHEN and CDR2 as SYDVKM. The CDR3 is 14 amino acids. The CDR3 DNA reads TGTGCCACCGAGGGACTAGCGGATTACAATGAGCAGTTCTTC. As protein: CATEGLADYNEQFF.

This chain connects TRBV9 to TRBJ1-2, with D unclear. This CDR3 spans 15 amino acids. Germline CDR1 SGDLS, CDR2 YYNGEE. Between the trimmed V and J ends, which lost 4 bases and 2 bases, there was a span of 15 bases. CDR3 in DNA: TGTGCCAGCAGCCGACGAGGAATGAAAAACTATGGCTACACCTTC. This translates into CASSRRGMKNYGYTF.

Details on this clonotype: The conserved final phenylalanine or tryptophan is absent from the CDR3, which likely points to a read error. The chain carries TRBV19 and TRBJ2-1, with TRBD1 matching 8 bases. Germline values: CDR1 LNHDA, CDR2 SQIVND (reference sequence). This CDR3 comprises 14 residues. V gave up 5 bases and J gave up 7 bases; unmatched junction bases: 7. This CDR3 reads CASSPARQGNEQFL. CDR3 nucleotide sequence: TGTGCCAGTAGTCCCGCCCGACAGGGGAATGAGCAGTTCTTA.

The sample holds many counts of this clonotype. The chain joins TRBV6-5 to TRBJ1-2; possible D gene TRBD1, 5 bases. Germline assignment: CDR1 MNHEY and CDR2 SVGAGI. V lost 2 bases and J 8 bases, leaving 18 bases between the germline ends. The CDR3 extends over 15 amino acids. CDR3 nucleotides: TGTGCCAGCAGTTACGGTGTCGGGACTCCAGCCGGCTACACCTTC. Protein: CASSYGVGTPAGYTF.

This clonotype was seen repeatedly, ten times or more. The CDR3 bases are TGTGCCAGCAGCCTTTCCAGGGAAATGGTTAACTATGGCTACACCTTC. It is translated as CASSLSREMVNYGYTF. The gene calls are TRBV7-8 and TRBJ1-2, with D maybe TRBD1 (5 bases). The CDR3 consists of 16 residues. The ends were cut back, 5 bases at V and 1 base at J, with 17 bases in the middle. The germline V gene has CDR1 SGHVS and CDR2 FQNEAQ.

This chain uses TRBV12-3 or TRBV12-4 with TRBJ2-7, with D possibly TRBD2 on 7 matching bases. The CDR3 is 13 amino acids. V shed 9 bases and J shed 2 bases, with 14 bases lying between them. The CDR3 coding sequence is TGTGCCAGTGGGGGGCTAGCGGCCTACGAGCAGTACTTC. Translating it yields CASGGLAAYEQYF.

This clonotype turned up a few times. The chain links TRBV7-3 to TRBJ2-3, with unresolved D. CDR1 is SGHTA, CDR2 FQGTGA, per germline. The CDR3 is made up of 14 amino acids. V lost 4 bases to trimming and J lost 1 base, with 9 bases between them. The CDR3 reads CASSSIVGTDTQYF. The CDR3 nucleotides are TGTGCCAGCAGCTCGATTGTTGGCACAGATACGCAGTATTTT.

This clonotype was observed a handful of times. The chain carries TRBV6-6 and TRBJ2-1; 9 bases fit TRBD2. This CDR3 is built from 16 residues. Germline trimming cut 0 bases from V and 4 bases from J; bases unmatched to any gene: 4. Germline loops: CDR1 MNHNY, CDR2 SVGAGI (reference sequence). The CDR3 is CASSYSISGSYNEQFF. The CDR3 DNA reads TGTGCCAGCAGTTACTCGATTAGCGGGAGTTACAATGAGCAGTTCTTC.

Only a few counts were recorded for this clonotype. V gene TRBV20-1 combines with J gene TRBJ2-1; the D is unclear. CDR3 size: 12 residues. Trimming pared 3 bases from V and 5 bases from J, leaving 8 bases between. Germline CDR1 DFQATT, CDR2 SNEGSKA (reference sequence). CDR3 amino acids: CSARTTHNEQFF. CDR3 nucleotide sequence: TGCAGTGCTAGGACCACCCACAATGAGCAGTTCTTC.

The chain carries TRBV28 and TRBJ2-2; weak D call: TRBD2 (5 bases). The CDR3 is 17 residues long. The V gene's germline CDR1 is MDHEN and CDR2 SYDVKM. The V end lost 6 bases, the J end lost 1 base, and 18 bases lay between the germline ends. CDR3 sequence: CASSATSSLLNTGELFF. Here the CDR3 DNA reads TGTGCCAGCAGCGCAACTAGTTCCCTTCTGAACACCGGGGAGCTGTTTTTT.

This clonotype was recorded at least ten times. The rearrangement links TRBV6-1 to TRBJ2-3; tentative D call: TRBD2 (7 bases). Germline lookup yields CDR1 MNHNS and CDR2 SASEGT. The CDR3 runs to 14 residues. V was pared by 5 bases and J by 5 bases, with 14 bases between. The DNA of the CDR3 is TGTGCCAGCAGTTCCCTCGGGGGGCAAGATACGCAGTATTTT. Protein product: CASSSLGGQDTQYF.

On this clonotype itself: It is unclear where the CDR3 begins or ends on the DNA, so no DNA is shown, and the CDR3 is as TCRdb lists it. The J gene is TRBJ2-7, the V gene TRBV28; the DNA was not compared with TRBD1, the D call given in the table. The CDR3 length is 14 residues, termini included. The germline V gene has CDR1 MDHEN and CDR2 SYDVKM. The CDR3 sequence is CASSTSTGWDEQYF.

A note on this clonotype: A read error may be the cause here, since a much bigger clone is one base away. The J gene is TRBJ1-1, the V gene TRBV6-5; 7 bases align to TRBD1. CDR1 and CDR2 (germline): MNHEY, SVGAGI. There are 14 residues in the CDR3. The CDR3 spells CAGSYGTANTEAFF. DNA of the CDR3: TGTGCCGGCAGTTACGGGACAGCGAACACTGAAGCTTTCTTT.

This clonotype was detected many times. The chain carries TRBV11-2 and TRBJ2-1; TRBD2 aligns across 13 bases. The CDR3 loop spans 17 amino acids. The trim removed 0 bases at V and 4 bases at J, leaving 3 bases unmatched. CDR1 and CDR2 from the germline V gene are SGHAT and FQNNGV. In nucleotides, the CDR3 is TGTGCCAGCAGCTTAGAACAGGGACTAGCGGGATACAATGAGCAGTTCTTC. It codes for CASSLEQGLAGYNEQFF.

The chain combines TRBV5-1 with TRBJ2-7; TRBD2 matches 9 bases. Trimming cost V 3 bases and J 3 bases; bases outside gene matches: 7. The CDR3 loop spans 15 amino acids. CDR1 is SGHRS and CDR2 is YFSETQ in the germline V gene. This CDR3 is CASSSEASGIYEQYF. The CDR3 nucleotides read TGCGCCAGCAGCTCGGAGGCTAGCGGGATCTACGAGCAGTACTTC.

This clonotype appeared many times. CDR3 loop: CASSLGQPSSYEQYF. The CDR3 nucleotides read TGTGCCAGCAGTTTGGGCCAGCCGAGCTCCTACGAGCAGTACTTC. The rearrangement links TRBV11-2 to TRBJ2-7; D gene unclear. V shed 6 bases and J shed 0 bases, with 15 bases lying between them. The CDR3 totals 15 residues. Per the germline V gene, CDR1 is SGHAT and CDR2 is FQNNGV.

CDR3 protein: CASSPLVTGGPNEQFF. The CDR3 bases are TGTGCCAGCAGCCCTCTTGTGACGGGAGGGCCCAATGAGCAGTTCTTC. V and J are TRBV28 and TRBJ2-1; 8 bases match TRBD2. The J segment lost 6 bases and the V segment lost 6 bases, leaving 13 bases of the junction unmatched. Germline V CDR1 and CDR2: MDHEN, SYDVKM. This CDR3 has 16 amino acids.

With respect to this clonotype: The junction and the germline gene differ at one end; a read error may be behind it. The rearrangement links TRBV7-9 to TRBJ1-4; weak D call: TRBD1 (5 bases). The CDR3 has 15 residues. Germline V gene sequence: CDR1 SEHNR, CDR2 FQNEAQ (reference sequence). CDR3: CVSSQGSGANEKLFF. The CDR3 DNA is TGTGTCAGCAGCCAGGGTTCGGGAGCTAATGAAAAACTGTTTTTT.

V gene TRBV6-5 combines with J gene TRBJ1-5; no definite D call. Germline V CDR1 and CDR2: MNHEY, SVGAGI. The CDR3 is made up of 15 amino acids. V was shortened by 3 bases and J by 4 bases, with 13 bases between the two germline ends. The CDR3 here is CASSYGRPPNQPQHF. The CDR3 DNA is TGTGCCAGCAGTTATGGCCGCCCACCTAATCAGCCCCAGCATTTT.